This entry describes one T cell receptor (beta chain). This entry comes from a study of OX40 agonist ivuxolimab in advanced cancers. Clones were sequenced by immunoSEQ multiplex PCR, and TCRdb holds only the in-frame ones, with some missing. The sample consists of more than 50,000 clones, 94% of them appearing once. The CDR3 runs 15 residues. Trimming cost V 5 bases and J 4 bases, with 18 bases left between them. Germline CDR1 SGHRS, CDR2 YFSETQ. At cycle 4 day 1, cycle 7 day 1, and baseline, blood was sampled. The V call is TRBV5-1, the J call TRBJ1-2, with D possibly matching TRBD1 (5 bases). The sequencing here drew on CD4+ or CD8+ T cells sorted from blood, taken in a trial of the OX40 agonist ivuxolimab. The TCR comes from an adult with an advanced solid tumor such as melanoma, head and neck, liver or kidney cancer. Here the CDR3 reads CASSEGRGGSYGYTF. As DNA, the CDR3 is TGCGCCAGCAGTGAGGGGCGTGGGGGGTCCTATGGCTACACCTTC.